The clone carrying this T cell receptor (beta chain) has more than one count but fewer than ten. What it binds is unknown. The sample comes from a study of identical twins. Study-wide findings and caveats: Whereas memory repertoires showed no such difference, abundant cord blood beta clonotypes carried fewer insertions. Model-predicted out-of-frame TCR alpha sharing fell below observed values in monozygotic twins.

Unique molecular identifiers were present on cDNA, and template switching added a universal primer site. TCRdb reprocessed the 5' RACE reads with MiXCR, giving one entry per CDR3 protein. The sample lists 690,000 or so distinct CDR3 sequences; approximately 6.1% were seen once. Trimming pared 3 bases from V and 7 bases from J, leaving 15 bases between. CDR3 length: 15 amino acids. The germline CDR1 and CDR2 sequences are KGHSH and LQKENI. The V gene is TRBV18, the J gene TRBJ2-2; D call uncertain. This receptor was identified in a man aged 18 to 29 in good health. Sample: naive T cells sorted from blood. For the CDR3, the DNA is TGTGCCAGCTCACCTCGGAAAGGTCGAGACGGGGAGCTGTTTTTT. Amino acids: CASSPRKGRDGELFF.